Below, 20 T cell receptor beta chains from the same sample are listed, as sequenced in a study of T cell responses to AZD1222 COVID-19 vaccine. This table comes from immunoSEQ multiplex PCR, and its TCRdb copy is limited to in-frame clones, with some not included. The sample consists of some 130,000 clones, roughly 91% of them appearing once. The specimen comprised peripheral blood, sampled on day 0 of AZD1222 vaccination. The source of these receptors is an adult in good health.

The chain carries TRBV6-5 and TRBJ1-5; D unresolved. CDR1 and CDR2 (germline): MNHEY, SVGAGI. The V end lost 4 bases, the J end lost 4 bases, and 8 bases lay between the germline ends. The CDR3 sequence is 13 residues long. The CDR3 spells CASSFQVNQPQHF. For the CDR3, the DNA is TGTGCCAGCAGTTTCCAGGTAAATCAGCCCCAGCATTTT.

The chain recombines TRBV4-1 with TRBJ2-3, with TRBD2 as a possible D gene (6 bases). Trimming pared 1 base from V and 5 bases from J, leaving 10 bases between. From germline, CDR1 is MGHRA and CDR2 YSYEKL. The CDR3 length is 14 residues. This CDR3 is CASSQVGGRDTQYF. CDR3 sequence (DNA): TGCGCCAGCAGCCAAGTTGGGGGGAGAGATACGCAGTATTTT.

The chain recombines TRBV3-1 (or the pseudogene TRBV3-2) with TRBJ1-6, with D possibly TRBD1 on 5 matching bases. This CDR3 has 16 residues. V lost 1 base and J 4 bases, leaving 11 bases between the germline ends. The germline CDR1 and CDR2 sequences are LGHDT and YNNKEL (reference sequence). The CDR3 here is CASSQVVGGYNSPLHF. The CDR3 DNA reads as TGTGCCAGCAGCCAAGTTGTGGGGGGATATAATTCACCCCTCCACTTT.

This chain joins TRBV6-5 and TRBJ2-7; TRBD1 matches 11 bases. The CDR3 loop spans 14 amino acids. V shed 4 bases and J 3 bases; nucleotides not matched to a gene: 2. The germline V gene has CDR1 MNHEY and CDR2 SVGAGI. The CDR3 protein is CASSSGQGDYEQYF. The CDR3 bases are TGTGCCAGCAGTTCGGGACAGGGGGACTACGAGCAGTACTTC.

This rearrangement joins TRBV4-1 to TRBJ1-1; D perhaps matches TRBD1 (5 bases). The CDR3 is 17 residues long. The ends were cut back, 1 base at V and 5 bases at J, with 20 bases in the middle. Germline V gene data show CDR1 as MGHRA and CDR2 as YSYEKL. CDR3 loop: CASSQGYGRGDLTEAFF. In nucleotides, the CDR3 is TGCGCCAGCAGCCAAGGTTATGGGAGGGGTGATCTAACTGAAGCTTTCTTT.

This chain connects TRBV30 to TRBJ2-7; the D is unclear. CDR3 size: 12 residues. Trimming removed 1 base at V and 4 bases at J, with 8 bases between. The germline V gene encodes CDR1 GTSNPN and CDR2 SVGIG (reference sequence). CDR3: CAWSGQTYEQYF. Written as DNA, the CDR3 is TGTGCCTGGAGTGGGCAGACGTACGAGCAGTACTTC.

This sequence joins TRBV7-2 and TRBJ2-1; D unresolved. The CDR3 covers 14 residues. Deletions cut 2 bases from V and 10 bases from J, with 15 bases between. CDR1 SGHTA and CDR2 FQGNSA come from the germline V gene. Written as DNA, the CDR3 is TGTGCCAGCAGCTTACATTCGGCCGACTCGGAGCAGTTCTTC. As protein: CASSLHSADSEQFF.

CDR3 residues: CASSFSTGYNEQFF. The DNA for the CDR3 is TGCGCCAGCAGCTTCAGTACGGGGTACAATGAGCAGTTCTTC. This rearrangement joins TRBV4-3 to TRBJ2-1; a possible D gene is TRBD2 (5 bases). Germline V gene data show CDR1 as LGHNA and CDR2 as YSLEER. The CDR3 spans 14 residues. The V end was cut by 5 bases, the J end by 4 bases, with 12 bases between.

The chain has TRBV11-1 and TRBJ1-1, with D tentatively TRBD1 (5 bases). This CDR3 is 15 amino acids long. Deletions cut 5 bases from V and 5 bases from J, with 18 bases between. Germline-derived CDR1 and CDR2 are SGHAT and FQDESV (reference sequence). In DNA, the CDR3 is TGTGCCAGCAGCCCCCGCTTCCGGGGGAGGACTGAAGCTTTCTTT. Its protein product is CASSPRFRGRTEAFF.

This chain connects TRBV21-1 to TRBJ2-2. TRBV21-1 is a pseudogene locus. The CDR3 contains 15 residues. In nucleotides, the CDR3 is TGTGCCAGCAGCAAAGACCGGCCCGAGAACGGGGAGCTGTTTTTT. Encoded protein: CASSKDRPENGELFF.

The rearrangement uses TRBV7-2 and TRBJ1-3; D call uncertain. CDR1 SGHTA and CDR2 FQGNSA come from the germline V gene. This CDR3 is built from 15 residues. V was pared by 5 bases and J by 0 bases, with 11 bases between. Here the CDR3 reads CASSPEASSGNTIYF. CDR3 DNA: TGTGCCAGCAGCCCGGAGGCCAGCTCTGGAAACACCATATATTTT.

V and J are TRBV28 and TRBJ1-5; no clear D. This CDR3 is 18 amino acids long. The V gene's germline CDR1 is MDHEN and CDR2 SYDVKM. The V end was cut by 6 bases, the J end by 2 bases, with 23 bases between. CDR3 sequence: CASSRYLYGGYGNQPQHF. In DNA, the CDR3 is TGTGCCAGCAGCCGCTATCTCTACGGAGGCTATGGCAATCAGCCCCAGCATTTT.

This chain's CDR3 is CASSDTGQFKNIQYF. The CDR3 DNA is TGTGCCAGCAGCGACACGGGACAGTTCAAAAACATTCAGTACTTC. J is TRBJ2-4 and V is TRBV6-5; 7 nucleotides match TRBD1. The CDR3 covers 15 residues. With V trimmed by 6 bases and J by 3 bases, 8 bases remained unmatched. Germline loops: CDR1 MNHEY, CDR2 SVGAGI.

The chain recombines TRBV15 with TRBJ1-1; D may be TRBD1 (6 bases). Looked up from germline, CDR1 is LNHNV and CDR2 is YYDKDF (reference sequence). CDR3 length: 16 residues. V lost 0 bases to trimming and J lost 5 bases, with 16 bases between them. The CDR3 loop reads CATSRDLPGAMTEAFF. DNA for the CDR3: TGTGCCACCAGCAGAGATCTCCCGGGGGCGATGACTGAAGCTTTCTTT.

The chain links TRBV28 to TRBJ1-1; a possible D gene is TRBD1 (5 bases). Trimming removed 5 bases at V and 1 base at J, with 11 bases between. CDR1 is MDHEN, CDR2 SYDVKM, per germline. The CDR3 totals 14 residues. The CDR3 DNA reads TGTGCCAGCAGTCTCCCGGGGGGGAACACTGAAGCTTTCTTT. This translates into CASSLPGGNTEAFF. The full variable domain, with the rest looked up from reference TRBV28 and TRBJ1-1, is DVKVTQSSRYLVKRTGEKVFLECVQDMDHENMFWYRQDPGLGLRLIYFSYDVKMKEKGDIPEGYSVSREKKERFSLILESASTNQTSMYLCASSLPGGNTEAFFGQGTRLTVV.

This chain joins TRBV2 and TRBJ2-4, with TRBD2 identical over 7 bases. Germline assignment: CDR1 SNHLY and CDR2 FYNNEI. J gave up 8 bases and V 4 bases, and 2 bases lay outside the gene matches. The CDR3 totals 12 residues. DNA for the CDR3: TGTGCCAGCAGTGCGAGCGGGGACATTCAGTACTTC. This translates into CASSASGDIQYF.

The gene calls are TRBV6-2 or TRBV6-3 and TRBJ2-3, with TRBD2 matching over 10 bases. With V trimmed by 0 bases and J by 4 bases, 7 bases remained unmatched. The CDR3 is 17 amino acids. Germline V gene data show CDR1 as MNHEY and CDR2 as SVGEGT. CDR3 protein: CASSYSSSGGGPDTQYF. The CDR3 DNA sequence: TGTGCCAGCAGTTACTCATCTAGCGGGGGAGGACCAGATACGCAGTATTTT.

This clone has more than one count but fewer than ten. The chain recombines TRBV7-2 with TRBJ1-2; D gene uncertain. The V end lost 0 bases, the J end lost 7 bases, and 9 bases lay between the germline ends. Germline loops: CDR1 SGHTA, CDR2 FQGNSA. This CDR3 has 13 amino acids. CDR3 DNA sequence: TGTGCCAGCAGCTTAGCCCTCGTGGGTGGCTACACCTTC. Translation gives CASSLALVGGYTF.

The rearrangement joins TRBV19 to TRBJ2-7, with 7 nucleotides matching TRBD2. This CDR3 is 14 amino acids long. Germline V gene data show CDR1 as LNHDA and CDR2 as SQIVND (reference sequence). The V segment lost 2 bases and the J segment 4 bases; nucleotides outside the gene matches: 5. The CDR3 coding sequence is TGTGCCAGTAGTATATCTAGCGGTACATACGAGCAGTACTTC. Translating it yields CASSISSGTYEQYF.

The chain is built from TRBV9 and TRBJ1-4; D unclear. This CDR3 region has 16 residues. Trimming shortened V by 4 bases and J by 0 bases, and 13 bases separated the two germline ends. The germline CDR1 and CDR2 sequences are SGDLS and YYNGEE. For the CDR3, the DNA is TGTGCCAGCAGCCCGTCCGGCCGCGCAACTAATGAAAAACTGTTTTTT. Translated, it gives CASSPSGRATNEKLFF.